This T cell receptor (beta chain) was observed in a study of T cell repertoires in cytomegalovirus infection. The germline V gene encodes CDR1 MNHEY and CDR2 SMNVEV (reference sequence). Germline trimming cut 3 bases from V and 4 bases from J; bases unmatched to any gene: 6. This CDR3 comprises 15 residues. This clonotype was detected a few times. TCRdb re-called the reads through MiXCR, storing one row per CDR3 protein. This table holds around 530,000 distinct CDR3 sequences, approximately 17% found once. This sequence originates from a human donor in good health (CMV status not recorded). Some clones in this sample may be carry-over from other donors' samples. The sequenced material came from CD8+ T cells from PBMCs. The chain couples TRBV27 to TRBJ2-3, with 8 bases matching TRBD1. The CDR3 sequence is CASSFRTGLADTQYF. The CDR3 DNA reads as TGTGCCAGCAGTTTCCGGACAGGGTTGGCAGATACGCAGTATTTT.